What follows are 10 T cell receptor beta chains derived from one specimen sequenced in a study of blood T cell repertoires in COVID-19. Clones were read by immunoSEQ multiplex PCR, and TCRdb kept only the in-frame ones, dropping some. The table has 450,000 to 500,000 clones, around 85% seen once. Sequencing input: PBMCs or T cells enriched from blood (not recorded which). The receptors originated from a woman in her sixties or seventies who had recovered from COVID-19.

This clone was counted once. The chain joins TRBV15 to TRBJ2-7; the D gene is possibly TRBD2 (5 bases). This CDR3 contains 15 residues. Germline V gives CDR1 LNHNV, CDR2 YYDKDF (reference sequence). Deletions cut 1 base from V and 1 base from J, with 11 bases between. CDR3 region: CATSRVRGLSYEQYV. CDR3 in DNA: TGTGCCACCAGCAGAGTCCGAGGGCTATCCTACGAGCAGTACGTC.

Written as DNA, the CDR3 is TGTGCCAGCTCACCGGGGCAGGGAAGTGGACTGTTTTTT. It encodes CASSPGQGSGLFF. The chain uses TRBV18 and TRBJ1-4, with a possible D match to TRBD1 (5 bases). Germline V gene lookup returns CDR1 KGHSH and CDR2 LQKENI. V shed 3 bases and J shed 13 bases, with 15 bases lying between them. This CDR3 has 13 residues.

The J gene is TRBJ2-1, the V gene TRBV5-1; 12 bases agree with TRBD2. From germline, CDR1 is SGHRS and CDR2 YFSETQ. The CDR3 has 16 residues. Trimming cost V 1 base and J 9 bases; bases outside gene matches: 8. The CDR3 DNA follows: TGCGCCAGCAGCTTGCTGGCTAGCGGGGGGGCGGGTGAGCAGTTCTTC. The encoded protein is CASSLLASGGAGEQFF. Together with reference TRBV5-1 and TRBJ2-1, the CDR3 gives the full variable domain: KAGVTQTPRYLIKTRGQQVTLSCSPISGHRSVSWYQQTPGQGLQFLFEYFSETQRNKGNFPGRFSGRQFSNSRSEMNVSTLELGDSALYLCASSLLASGGAGEQFFGPGTRLTVL.

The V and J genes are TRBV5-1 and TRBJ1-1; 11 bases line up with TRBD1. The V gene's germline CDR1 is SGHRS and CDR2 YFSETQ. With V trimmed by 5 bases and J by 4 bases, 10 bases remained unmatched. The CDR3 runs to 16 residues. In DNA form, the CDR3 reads TGCGCCAGCAGTTCCATCGGACAGGGGGCGAGCACTGAAGCTTTCTTT. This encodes CASSSIGQGASTEAFF.

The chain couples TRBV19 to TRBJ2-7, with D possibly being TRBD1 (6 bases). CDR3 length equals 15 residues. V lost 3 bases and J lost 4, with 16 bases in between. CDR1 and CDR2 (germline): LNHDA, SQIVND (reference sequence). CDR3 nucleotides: TGTGCCAGTAGTATGGGGGCAGGAGGTTCTTACGAGCAGTACGTC. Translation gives CASSMGAGGSYEQYV.

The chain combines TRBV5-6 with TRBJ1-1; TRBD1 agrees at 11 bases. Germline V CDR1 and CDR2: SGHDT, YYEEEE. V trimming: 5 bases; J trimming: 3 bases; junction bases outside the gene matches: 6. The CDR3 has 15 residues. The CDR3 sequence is CASRDRGLGDTEAFF. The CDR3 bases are TGTGCCAGCAGGGACAGGGGGCTGGGGGACACTGAAGCTTTCTTT.

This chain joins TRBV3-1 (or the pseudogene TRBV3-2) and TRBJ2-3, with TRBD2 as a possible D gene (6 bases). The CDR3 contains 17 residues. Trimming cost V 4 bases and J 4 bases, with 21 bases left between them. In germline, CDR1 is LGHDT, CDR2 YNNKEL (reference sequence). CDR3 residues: CASSLFQGLDPPDTQYF. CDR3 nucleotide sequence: TGTGCCAGCAGCCTATTCCAGGGACTCGACCCCCCAGATACGCAGTATTTT.

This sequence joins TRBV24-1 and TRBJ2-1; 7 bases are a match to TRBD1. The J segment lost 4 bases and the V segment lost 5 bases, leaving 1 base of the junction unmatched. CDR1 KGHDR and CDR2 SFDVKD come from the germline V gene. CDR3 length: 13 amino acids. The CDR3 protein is CATSGDSYNEQFF. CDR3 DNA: TGTGCCACCAGTGGGGACAGTTACAATGAGCAGTTCTTC.

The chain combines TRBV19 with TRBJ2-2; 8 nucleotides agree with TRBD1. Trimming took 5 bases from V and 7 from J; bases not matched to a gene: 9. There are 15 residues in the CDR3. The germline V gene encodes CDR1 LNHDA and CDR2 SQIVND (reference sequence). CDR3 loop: CASSSIDRGVGELFF. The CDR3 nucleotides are TGTGCCAGTAGTTCAATCGACAGGGGAGTCGGGGAGCTGTTTTTT.

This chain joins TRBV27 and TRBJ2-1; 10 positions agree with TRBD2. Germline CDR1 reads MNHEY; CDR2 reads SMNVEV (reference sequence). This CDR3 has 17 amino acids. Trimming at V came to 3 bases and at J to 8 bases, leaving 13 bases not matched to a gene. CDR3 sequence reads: CASSFSQLAGIPDEQFF. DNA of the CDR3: TGTGCCAGCAGTTTCTCCCAACTAGCGGGGATACCCGATGAGCAGTTCTTC.